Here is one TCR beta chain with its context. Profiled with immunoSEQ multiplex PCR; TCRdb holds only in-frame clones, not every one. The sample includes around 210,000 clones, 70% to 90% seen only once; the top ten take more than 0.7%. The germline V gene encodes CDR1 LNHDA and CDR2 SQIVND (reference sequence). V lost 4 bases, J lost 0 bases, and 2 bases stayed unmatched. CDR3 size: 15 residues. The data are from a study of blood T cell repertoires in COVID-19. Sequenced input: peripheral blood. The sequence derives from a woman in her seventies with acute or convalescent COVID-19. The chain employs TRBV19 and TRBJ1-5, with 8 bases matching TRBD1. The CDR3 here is CASSRTGYSNQPQHF. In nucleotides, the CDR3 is TGTGCCAGTAGTAGGACAGGGTATAGCAATCAGCCCCAGCATTTT.